This entry lists 31 T cell receptor beta chains sequenced from one sample in a study of beta chain features in type 1 diabetes. All of the isolated RNA was reverse transcribed, so expressed TCRB transcripts were sequenced. TCRdb's copy holds only in-frame clones and misses some; the assay was immunoSEQ multiplex PCR. The table records about 130,000 clones, around 8.7% of them present only once. The sample comprised central memory CD4+ T cells from blood. The receptors here all came from a man between 18 and 29 years old in good health.

This clone showed up just a few times. The chain is built from TRBV29-1 and TRBJ2-3; 8 bases fit TRBD1. J was trimmed by 4 bases and V by 0 bases; bases with no gene match: 9. Germline V gives CDR1 SQVTM, CDR2 ANQGSEA. CDR3 length: 16 amino acids. DNA for the CDR3: TGCAGCGTTGAAGATCCGGGACAGGTCGGGGCAGATACGCAGTATTTT. Amino acids: CSVEDPGQVGADTQYF.

In its sample, this clone was seen a few times. This sequence joins TRBV5-1 and TRBJ2-4, with 14 bases that match TRBD2. Germline V gives CDR1 SGHRS, CDR2 YFSETQ. The CDR3 consists of 18 residues. The J segment lost 1 base and the V segment lost 3 bases, leaving 6 bases of the junction unmatched. This chain's CDR3 is CASSSGTSGGSAKNIQYF. CDR3 DNA sequence: TGCGCCAGCAGCTCAGGGACTAGCGGGGGTAGTGCCAAAAACATTCAGTACTTC.

This chain connects TRBV6-5 to TRBJ2-7; 9 bases agree with TRBD2. This CDR3 spans 14 amino acids. Germline V gene lookup returns CDR1 MNHEY and CDR2 SVGAGI. The trim removed 5 bases at V and 2 bases at J, leaving 4 bases unmatched. The CDR3 bases are TGTGCCAGCAGTGGAGCGGGGGGAACCTACGAGCAGTACTTC. Translated: CASSGAGGTYEQYF.

This rearrangement joins TRBV5-1 to TRBJ2-7, with a tentative D call TRBD2 (5 bases). This CDR3 contains 13 residues. V lost 8 bases and J lost 1, with 13 bases in between. Germline-derived CDR1 and CDR2 are SGHRS and YFSETQ. CDR3 protein: CASGPGGSYEQYF. The CDR3 DNA is TGCGCCAGTGGACCCGGAGGATCCTACGAGCAGTACTTC.

In the case of this clone: The sample has other DNA sequences that encode this CDR3 too. The J gene is TRBJ1-2, the V gene TRBV5-1, with TRBD1 matching 8 bases. The CDR3 runs to 13 residues. Germline lookup yields CDR1 SGHRS and CDR2 YFSETQ. The J segment lost 8 bases and the V segment lost 4 bases, leaving 7 bases of the junction unmatched. The CDR3 region is CASSPDRAGGYTF. For the CDR3, the DNA is TGCGCCAGCAGCCCGGACAGGGCTGGGGGCTACACCTTC.

This clone was recorded a few times. The V and J genes are TRBV2 and TRBJ2-1; 10 bases are a match to TRBD2. Germline lookup yields CDR1 SNHLY and CDR2 FYNNEI. Trimming cost V 6 bases and J 5 bases; bases outside gene matches: 4. The CDR3 runs 14 residues. CDR3 residues: CASRRTSGDNEQFF. The DNA for the CDR3 is TGTGCCAGCAGGCGGACTAGCGGCGACAATGAGCAGTTCTTC.

This clone was seen a handful of times. This chain joins TRBV15 and TRBJ2-2, with TRBD1 matching over 7 bases. After removal of 3 bases from V and 1 base from J, the junction contained 8 bases not matched to a gene. The CDR3 extends over 17 amino acids. Germline V gives CDR1 LNHNV, CDR2 YYDKDF (reference sequence). Here the CDR3 reads CATSSRQGFGNTGELFF. CDR3 DNA: TGTGCCACCAGCAGTAGACAGGGTTTCGGGAACACCGGGGAGCTGTTTTTT.

The CDR3 here is CSADRSTGGYTF. The DNA of the CDR3 is TGCAGCGCAGACAGATCTACGGGTGGCTACACCTTC. The chain has TRBV29-1 and TRBJ1-2, with a tentative D call TRBD1 (5 bases). Germline-derived CDR1 and CDR2 are SQVTM and ANQGSEA. This CDR3 region has 12 residues. V lost 7 bases, J lost 7 bases, and 16 bases lay in between.

This clone was seen more than once but under ten times. The rearrangement uses TRBV5-1 and TRBJ1-5; D call uncertain. This CDR3 region has 15 residues. Trimming took off 3 bases at V and 3 bases at J, with 13 bases between the two ends. The germline gives CDR1 SGHRS, CDR2 YFSETQ. The CDR3: CASSCQQINNQPQHF. The CDR3 coding sequence is TGCGCCAGCAGCTGCCAACAGATCAACAATCAGCCCCAGCATTTT.

This chain joins TRBV7-2 and TRBJ1-5; D perhaps matches TRBD1 (6 bases). Germline assignment: CDR1 SGHTA and CDR2 FQGNSA. V lost 5 bases to trimming and J lost 3 bases, with 8 bases between them. This CDR3 region has 13 residues. The CDR3 DNA reads as TGTGCCAGCAGCAAGGGGGTCAATCAGCCCCAGCATTTT. Protein product: CASSKGVNQPQHF.

The chain joins TRBV19 to TRBJ1-2; D is undetermined. Germline CDR1 LNHDA, CDR2 SQIVND (reference sequence). The CDR3 contains 13 residues. The V end was cut by 2 bases, the J end by 8 bases, with 12 bases between. This CDR3 is CASSISGRRGYTF. The CDR3 region has the DNA TGTGCCAGTAGTATATCGGGAAGGAGAGGCTACACCTTC.

This clone was picked up a small number of times. This chain connects TRBV19 to TRBJ2-2, with 12 positions matching TRBD1. CDR3 length equals 16 residues. Trimming took 5 bases from V and 7 from J; bases not matched to a gene: 8. Germline-derived CDR1 and CDR2 are LNHDA and SQIVND (reference sequence). DNA of the CDR3: TGTGCCAGTAGTGCCCGGGACAGGGGGCTCGGCGGGGAGCTGTTTTTT. Translated: CASSARDRGLGGELFF.

The table lists this clone with a few counts. The V gene is TRBV7-2, the J gene TRBJ2-5, with 8 bases aligning to TRBD1. Germline assignment: CDR1 SGHTA and CDR2 FQGNSA. The CDR3 loop spans 14 amino acids. J gave up 1 base and V 5 bases, and 3 bases lay outside the gene matches. DNA of the CDR3: TGTGCCAGCAGCGCACAGGGGGGCCAAGAGACCCAGTACTTC. Translated: CASSAQGGQETQYF. The full variable domain, completed using reference TRBV7-2 and TRBJ2-5, is GAGVSQSPSNKVTEKGKDVELRCDPISGHTALYWYRQSLGQGLEFLIYFQGNSAPDKSGLPSDRFSAERTGGSVSTLTIQRTQQEDSAVYLCASSAQGGQETQYFGPGTRLLVL.

The chain employs TRBV5-1 and TRBJ1-2; D remains unclear. The germline V gene has CDR1 SGHRS and CDR2 YFSETQ. V was shortened by 3 bases and J by 5 bases, with 8 bases between the two germline ends. This CDR3 is built from 12 residues. The CDR3 sequence: CASSWGDYGYTF. DNA of the CDR3: TGCGCCAGCAGCTGGGGAGATTATGGCTACACCTTC.

The chain carries TRBV30 and TRBJ2-5; no definite D call. The DNA end favors TRBJ2-7, so the J call may be wrong. The CDR3 totals 13 residues. CDR1 is GTSNPN, CDR2 SVGIG, per germline (reference sequence). The CDR3 is CAWRRAGPYEQYF. DNA of the CDR3: TGTGCCTGGAGACGCGCAGGCCCCTACGAGCAGTACTTC.

The chain combines TRBV27 with TRBJ1-1; 7 nucleotides agree with TRBD1. V was pared by 10 bases and J by 0 bases, with 11 bases of the junction left unmatched. The CDR3 consists of 15 residues. Germline lookup yields CDR1 MNHEY and CDR2 SMNVEV (reference sequence). The CDR3 DNA is TGTGCCACCATCGACAGGGTTGGAGTGAACACTGAAGCTTTCTTT. Translated, it gives CATIDRVGVNTEAFF.

V is TRBV5-4 and J is TRBJ1-2; 9 bases are shared with TRBD1. The CDR3 runs to 16 residues. Trimming at V came to 3 bases and at J to 2 bases, leaving 8 bases not matched to a gene. CDR1 is SGHNT, CDR2 YYREEE, per germline (reference sequence). In DNA form, the CDR3 reads TGTGCCAGCAGCTCACCCACAGGGGGCAACAACTATGGCTACACCTTC. This sequence encodes CASSSPTGGNNYGYTF.

This clone came up a few times. This chain uses TRBV19 with TRBJ2-1, with TRBD2 matching 9 bases. Trimming at V came to 4 bases and at J to 8 bases, leaving 9 bases not matched to a gene. Germline V CDR1 and CDR2: LNHDA, SQIVND (reference sequence). The CDR3 length is 15 residues. The CDR3 loop is CASSNPLAGWHEQFF. CDR3 DNA: TGTGCCAGTAGTAATCCTCTAGCGGGGTGGCATGAGCAGTTCTTC.

This clone was counted between two and nine times. The chain carries TRBV28 and TRBJ2-7, with 8 bases lining up with TRBD2. The CDR3 consists of 12 residues. Germline V gene data show CDR1 as MDHEN and CDR2 as SYDVKM. As DNA, the CDR3 is TGTGCGTGCGGGGGGACCTCCTACGAGCAGTACTTC. It codes for CACGGTSYEQYF.

This clone was detected only a few times. The CDR3 region is CATTEAYEQYF. The CDR3 nucleotides are TGTGCCACAACCGAGGCATACGAGCAGTACTTC. The rearrangement joins TRBV19 to TRBJ2-7; D ambiguous. The CDR3 covers 11 residues. Germline-derived CDR1 and CDR2 are LNHDA and SQIVND (reference sequence). V lost 10 bases to trimming and J lost 4 bases, with 11 bases between them.

V gene TRBV30 combines with J gene TRBJ1-3, with D uncertain. The CDR3 runs 12 residues. Trimming left V 5 bases short and J 3 bases short, with 8 bases between. Germline V gene lookup returns CDR1 GTSNPN and CDR2 SVGIG (reference sequence). DNA of the CDR3: TGTGCCTGGGGCGGTATTGGAAACACCATATATTTT. Its protein is CAWGGIGNTIYF.

The V gene is TRBV5-1, the J gene TRBJ2-1; D is possibly TRBD1 (5 bases). The CDR3 is 13 residues long. Germline V CDR1 and CDR2: SGHRS, YFSETQ. V dropped 4 bases and J dropped 8 bases, with 13 bases sitting between them. The CDR3 nucleotides are TGCGCCAGCAGCCCGGGTGGGGCAGATGAGCAGTTCTTC. Protein product: CASSPGGADEQFF.

The rearrangement joins TRBV6-1 to TRBJ2-1; TRBD2 matches 9 bases. V trimming: 5 bases; J trimming: 5 bases; junction bases outside the gene matches: 4. Per germline, CDR1 MNHNS and CDR2 SASEGT. CDR3 length: 14 amino acids. CDR3 sequence: CASSPSGANNEQFF. The CDR3 DNA is TGTGCCAGCAGTCCTAGCGGGGCGAACAATGAGCAGTTCTTC.

This clone was found a few times. V and J are TRBV7-9 and TRBJ2-6, with 9 bases lining up with TRBD1. Germline V CDR1 and CDR2: SEHNR, FQNEAQ (reference sequence). V lost 8 bases, J lost 4 bases, and 15 bases stayed unmatched. This CDR3 is built from 18 residues. The CDR3 spells CASGPGTGISPGANVLTF. The CDR3 bases are TGTGCCAGCGGCCCCGGGACAGGGATATCTCCAGGGGCCAACGTCCTGACTTTC.

The rearrangement joins TRBV9 to TRBJ2-2, with a weak D call TRBD1 (5 bases). V gave up 2 bases and J gave up 2 bases, with 10 bases separating them. The CDR3 totals 15 residues. CDR1 is SGDLS, CDR2 YYNGEE, per germline. CDR3 sequence reads: CASSVPGINTGELFF. The CDR3 coding sequence is TGTGCCAGCAGCGTGCCAGGGATTAACACCGGGGAGCTGTTTTTT.

This clone was seen at least ten times. The CDR3 region is CASSLGTGNDYEQYF. CDR3 coding DNA: TGCGCCAGCAGCCTAGGGACAGGGAACGACTACGAGCAGTACTTC. The chain joins TRBV5-1 to TRBJ2-7, with TRBD1 identical over 9 bases. Germline-derived CDR1 and CDR2 are SGHRS and YFSETQ. Trimming cost V 4 bases and J 3 bases; bases outside gene matches: 8. The CDR3 runs to 15 residues.

This clone was seen a handful of times. This rearrangement joins TRBV11-2 to TRBJ2-7, with 7 bases fitting TRBD2. V lost 1 base to trimming and J lost 5 bases; unmatched junction nucleotides: 5. CDR1 is SGHAT and CDR2 is FQNNGV in the germline V gene. This CDR3 spans 14 amino acids. The CDR3 nucleotides read TGTGCCAGCAGCTTAGTGGCGGGGGTGGACGAGCAGTACTTC. Encoded protein: CASSLVAGVDEQYF.

CDR3: CASSQDPSGGGTQYF. Here the CDR3 DNA reads TGCGCCAGCAGCCAAGATCCTAGCGGTGGGGGGACCCAGTACTTC. The chain joins TRBV4-3 to TRBJ2-5; 7 nucleotides agree with TRBD2. The CDR3 totals 15 residues. Germline V gives CDR1 LGHNA, CDR2 YSLEER. After removal of 0 bases from V and 7 bases from J, the junction contained 8 bases not matched to a gene.

This clone was seen a handful of times. This chain links TRBV6-5 with TRBJ1-2, with TRBD1 as a possible D gene (5 bases). The germline V and J ends were trimmed by 2 bases and 3 bases, with 7 bases remaining between them. Germline CDR1 is MNHEY and CDR2 is SVGAGI. CDR3 length: 13 amino acids. DNA for the CDR3: TGTGCCAGCAGTTACCAGGGCGACTATGGCTACACCTTC. Amino acid sequence: CASSYQGDYGYTF.

This clone was counted between two and nine times. The V gene is TRBV30, the J gene TRBJ2-5, with TRBD1 matching over 7 bases. V lost 7 bases to trimming and J lost 1 base; unmatched junction nucleotides: 3. This CDR3 is 12 amino acids long. Looked up from germline, CDR1 is GTSNPN and CDR2 is SVGIG (reference sequence). CDR3 sequence: CASGTAQETQYF. The CDR3 coding sequence is TGTGCCTCAGGGACAGCCCAAGAGACCCAGTACTTC.

The chain joins TRBV6-5 to TRBJ1-2; TRBD1 agrees at 9 bases. Germline lookup yields CDR1 MNHEY and CDR2 SVGAGI. The CDR3 spans 15 residues. V trimming: 7 bases; J trimming: 5 bases; junction bases outside the gene matches: 11. This CDR3 is CASTKQRTGVYGYTF. CDR3 bases: TGTGCCAGCACTAAGCAAAGGACAGGGGTTTATGGCTACACCTTC.